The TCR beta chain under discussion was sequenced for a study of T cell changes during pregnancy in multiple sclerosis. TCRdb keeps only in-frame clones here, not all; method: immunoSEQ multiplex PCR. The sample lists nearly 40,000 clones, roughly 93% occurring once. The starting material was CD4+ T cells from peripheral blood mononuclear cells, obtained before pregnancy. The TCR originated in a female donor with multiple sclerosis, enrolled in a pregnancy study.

CDR3 coding DNA: TGTGCCAGTAGTGTGGTCGGGGTACTCAGCGAGCAGTACTTC. It is translated as CASSVVGVLSEQYF. V usage is TRBV19 and J usage is TRBJ2-7, with a possible D match to TRBD2 (5 bases). CDR3 length: 14 amino acids. V was cut by 5 bases and J by 6 bases, with 17 bases left in between. CDR1 is LNHDA and CDR2 is SQIVND in the germline V gene (reference sequence).